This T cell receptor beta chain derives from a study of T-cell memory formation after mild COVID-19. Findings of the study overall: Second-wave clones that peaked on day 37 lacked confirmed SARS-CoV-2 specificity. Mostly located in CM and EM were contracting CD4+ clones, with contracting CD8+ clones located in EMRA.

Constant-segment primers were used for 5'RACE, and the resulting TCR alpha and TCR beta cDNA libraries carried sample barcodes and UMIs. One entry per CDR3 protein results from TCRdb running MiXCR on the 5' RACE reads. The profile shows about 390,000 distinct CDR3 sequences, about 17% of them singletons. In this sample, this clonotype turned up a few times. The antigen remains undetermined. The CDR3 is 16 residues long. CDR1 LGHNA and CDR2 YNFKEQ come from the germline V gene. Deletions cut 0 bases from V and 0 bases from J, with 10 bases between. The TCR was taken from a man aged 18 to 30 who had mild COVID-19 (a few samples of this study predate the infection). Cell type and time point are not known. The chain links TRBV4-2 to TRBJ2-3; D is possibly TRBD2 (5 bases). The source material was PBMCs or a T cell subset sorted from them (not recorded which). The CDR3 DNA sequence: TGTGCCAGCAGCCAAGACTCCGGGGTTAGCACAGATACGCAGTATTTT. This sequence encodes CASSQDSGVSTDTQYF.